The 17 T cell receptor beta chains reported below all come from one sample, sequenced in a study of blood T cell repertoires in COVID-19. The table came from immunoSEQ multiplex PCR; TCRdb's copy has only in-frame clones and leaves some out. The sample consists of roughly 400,000 clones, 90% of them appearing once. Source material: PBMCs or T cells enriched from blood (not recorded which). The source is a man between 18 and 35 years old who had recovered from COVID-19.

The chain joins TRBV4-1 to TRBJ2-2; TRBD2 matches 11 bases. In germline, CDR1 is MGHRA, CDR2 YSYEKL. The CDR3 runs to 17 residues. The junction had 7 bases not matched to a gene; V was cut back by 3 bases and J by 4 bases. CDR3 nucleotide sequence: TGCGCCAGCAGCCAGCCACTAGCGGGAGATCCCACCGGGGAGCTGTTTTTT. It codes for CASSQPLAGDPTGELFF.

This chain links TRBV7-6 with TRBJ1-1, with 7 bases matching TRBD1. Germline-derived CDR1 and CDR2 are SGHVS and FNYEAQ. The CDR3 length is 13 residues. V was clipped by 4 bases and J by 4 bases; unmatched bases: 3. This chain's CDR3 is CASSSTGLTEAFF. CDR3 DNA: TGTGCCAGCAGCTCGACAGGGCTCACTGAAGCTTTCTTT.

The chain joins TRBV28 to TRBJ2-7; D uncertain. The CDR3 length is 13 residues. Germline CDR1 is MDHEN and CDR2 is SYDVKM. V was cut by 2 bases and J by 3 bases, with 8 bases left in between. CDR3 region: CASSLQERYEQYF. DNA of the CDR3: TGTGCCAGCAGTTTACAGGAACGCTACGAGCAGTACTTC.

The chain joins TRBV11-2 to TRBJ1-1; D ambiguous. V lost 8 bases and J 7 bases, leaving 17 bases between the germline ends. Germline CDR1 SGHAT, CDR2 FQNNGV. This CDR3 spans 13 amino acids. The CDR3 loop is CASGSVSRSEAFF. The CDR3 bases are TGTGCCAGCGGTTCTGTCAGTAGGAGTGAAGCTTTCTTT.

The rearrangement uses TRBV7-6 and TRBJ2-2; 14 bases agree with TRBD2. The junction had 4 bases not matched to a gene; V was cut back by 5 bases and J by 5 bases. Per the germline V gene, CDR1 is SGHVS and CDR2 is FNYEAQ. This CDR3 has 16 amino acids. CDR3 in amino acids: CASSAGLAGGTGELFF. Written as DNA, the CDR3 is TGTGCCAGCAGCGCAGGACTAGCGGGAGGTACCGGGGAGCTGTTTTTT.

The chain joins TRBV2 to TRBJ1-5, with D possibly being TRBD1 (6 bases). The germline V gene encodes CDR1 SNHLY and CDR2 FYNNEI. The CDR3 is made up of 12 amino acids. Trimming took 9 bases from V and 6 from J, leaving 12 bases between them. The CDR3 bases are TGTGCCAGTAGGGGGGGCGGTCAGCCCCAGCATTTT. It is translated as CASRGGGQPQHF.

The chain recombines TRBV5-5 with TRBJ2-7, with a tentative D call TRBD1 (5 bases). This CDR3 region has 16 residues. V gave up 1 base and J gave up 5 bases, with 19 bases separating them. Germline V gene data show CDR1 as SGHKS and CDR2 as YYEKEE (reference sequence). CDR3 coding DNA: TGTGCCAGCAGCTTGAGTTTGGGGCCCACCCTCCACGAGCAGTACTTC. It yields the protein CASSLSLGPTLHEQYF.

This sequence joins TRBV9 and TRBJ2-7, with TRBD2 as a possible D gene (6 bases). Germline lookup yields CDR1 SGDLS and CDR2 YYNGEE. Trimming took 5 bases from V and 4 from J, leaving 16 bases between them. CDR3 length equals 14 residues. The CDR3 sequence: CASSGGRDRYEQYF. The CDR3 nucleotides read TGTGCCAGCAGTGGAGGGCGGGATAGATACGAGCAGTACTTC.

This chain's CDR3 is CASSFSGGDEQYF. In DNA, the CDR3 is TGTGCCAGCAGCTTTAGCGGGGGGGACGAGCAGTACTTC. This chain connects TRBV7-3 to TRBJ2-7, with 11 nucleotides matching TRBD2. Germline V gives CDR1 SGHTA, CDR2 FQGTGA. The junction had 0 bases not matched to a gene; V was cut back by 3 bases and J by 5 bases. The CDR3 runs to 13 residues.

This sequence joins TRBV4-1 and TRBJ1-6; no definite D call. The CDR3 spans 17 residues. Trimming stripped 4 bases from V and 0 bases from J, with 13 bases between. Germline values: CDR1 MGHRA, CDR2 YSYEKL. The CDR3 is CASSPLPSSSYNSPLHF. The CDR3 coding sequence is TGCGCCAGCAGCCCCCTTCCATCTAGCTCCTATAATTCACCCCTCCACTTT.

The V gene is TRBV15, the J gene TRBJ1-5; possibly TRBD1 for D (6 bases). V was cut by 8 bases and J by 6 bases, with 14 bases left in between. The CDR3 runs to 13 residues. Germline V gives CDR1 LNHNV, CDR2 YYDKDF (reference sequence). The CDR3 DNA follows: TGTGCCACCGCTACAGGGTCCATTCAGCCCCAGCATTTT. It codes for CATATGSIQPQHF.

The chain links TRBV5-1 to TRBJ1-1, with D possibly being TRBD1 (6 bases). CDR3 length: 14 amino acids. CDR1 and CDR2 (germline): SGHRS, YFSETQ. V was trimmed by 0 bases and J by 11 bases, leaving 17 bases between them. CDR3 residues: CASSLGRGPFRAFF. As DNA, the CDR3 is TGCGCCAGCAGCTTGGGCAGGGGCCCGTTCAGGGCTTTCTTT.

V is TRBV12-3 or TRBV12-4 and J is TRBJ2-2, with 7 bases identical to TRBD1. J gave up 4 bases and V 5 bases, and 1 base lay outside the gene matches. The CDR3 length is 13 residues. The CDR3 here is CASSRDSTGELFF. DNA of the CDR3: TGTGCCAGCAGTAGGGACAGCACCGGGGAGCTGTTTTTT.

Concerning this clone: Relative to the germline gene, one junction end is altered; a read error may explain this. Here the CDR3 reads CASRLDRSTNEKLFF. In DNA, the CDR3 is TGTGCCAGCAGGCTTGACAGGTCAACGAATGAAAAACTGTTTTTT. The rearrangement uses TRBV2 and TRBJ1-4; a weak D match, TRBD1 (6 bases). CDR1 is SNHLY and CDR2 is FYNNEI in the germline V gene. The CDR3 is 15 amino acids.

The rearrangement links TRBV27 to TRBJ1-2, with 8 bases matching TRBD1. From germline, CDR1 is MNHEY and CDR2 SMNVEV (reference sequence). J gave up 4 bases and V 0 bases, and 13 bases lay outside the gene matches. This CDR3 contains 18 residues. The CDR3, as DNA: TGTGCCAGCAGTTTATCCCCCCCTGGACAGGGACGGGCCTATGGCTACACCTTC. This codes for CASSLSPPGQGRAYGYTF.

The chain uses TRBV11-3 and TRBJ1-2, with a weak D call TRBD1 (5 bases). The V gene lost 6 bases and the J gene lost 4 bases, with 15 bases spanning the gap. The length of the CDR3 is 14 residues. Germline CDR1 and CDR2: SGHNT and YENEEA. CDR3 residues: CASSPLGGAYGYTF. The CDR3 DNA follows: TGTGCCAGCAGTCCCCTAGGAGGGGCCTATGGCTACACCTTC.

This chain connects TRBV20-1 to TRBJ1-5, with D perhaps TRBD1 (5 bases). The CDR3 extends over 16 amino acids. Germline V gene lookup returns CDR1 DFQATT and CDR2 SNEGSKA (reference sequence). Deletions cut 3 bases from V and 0 bases from J, with 15 bases between. CDR3 region: CSASRGEDYSNQPQHF. In DNA form, the CDR3 reads TGCAGTGCTAGTAGGGGTGAAGATTATAGCAATCAGCCCCAGCATTTT.